This is a list of T cell receptor beta chains from one sample in a study of beta chain features in type 1 diabetes. TCRdb keeps only in-frame clones here, not all; method: immunoSEQ multiplex PCR. The sample has roughly 400,000 clones, around 16% seen once; the top ten hold 0.019%. What was sequenced was naive CD4+ T cells from blood. The source of these receptors is a woman between 18 and 29 years old in good health. Each CDR3 is given with its conserved first and last residue. Fields, in order: D gene, clone size, V gene, J gene, CDR3 length, CDR3 DNA, CDR3 protein. A D gene is named only where the DNA matches it firmly. Expanded clones get a size class; other rows say once, few or many, or leave the size out.

d_call: TRBD1
clone_size: .
v_call: TRBV2
j_call: TRBJ2-7
cdr3_length: 15
cdr3_nt: TGTGCCAGCAGTCGGGACAGGGTGGGGGGCTACGAGCAGTACTTC
cdr3_aa: CASSRDRVGGYEQYF

d_call: .
clone_size: few
v_call: TRBV28
j_call: TRBJ2-1
cdr3_length: 14
cdr3_nt: TGTGCCAGCATTCGGGATTTAAACTACAATGAGCAGTTCTTC
cdr3_aa: CASIRDLNYNEQFF

d_call: .
clone_size: .
v_call: TRBV7-9
j_call: TRBJ2-7
cdr3_length: 12
cdr3_nt: TGTGCCAGCAGCTTAACGACTTACGAGCAGTACTTC
cdr3_aa: CASSLTTYEQYF

d_call: TRBD1
clone_size: few
v_call: TRBV7-9
j_call: TRBJ2-7
cdr3_length: 15
cdr3_nt: TGTGCCAGCAGCCCGTGGGCAGGGGGACAGGACGAGCAGTACTTC
cdr3_aa: CASSPWAGGQDEQYF

d_call: TRBD1
clone_size: few
v_call: TRBV14
j_call: TRBJ1-1
cdr3_length: 14
cdr3_nt: TGTGCCAGCAGCCAAGATCGAGGGGACAGGGGAGCTTTCTTT
cdr3_aa: CASSQDRGDRGAFF

d_call: .
clone_size: .
v_call: TRBV4-2
j_call: TRBJ1-5
cdr3_length: 18
cdr3_nt: TGTGCCAGCAGCCAGGTTTCTCAGGGGTTTTATAGCAATCAGCCCCAGCATTTT
cdr3_aa: CASSQVSQGFYSNQPQHF

d_call: .
clone_size: few
v_call: TRBV30
j_call: TRBJ1-5
cdr3_length: 12
cdr3_nt: TGTGCCTGGACAGGGCCAAATCAGCCCCAGCATTTT
cdr3_aa: CAWTGPNQPQHF

d_call: .
clone_size: .
v_call: TRBV28
j_call: TRBJ1-5
cdr3_length: 15
cdr3_nt: TGTGCCAGCGTCTGGGGGGGGGCTGGTAATCAGCCCCAGCATTTT
cdr3_aa: CASVWGGAGNQPQHF

d_call: .
clone_size: .
v_call: TRBV5-1
j_call: TRBJ2-3
cdr3_length: 14
cdr3_nt: TGCGCCACCCGAACCAACACGCAAGCAGATACGCAGTATTTT
cdr3_aa: CATRTNTQADTQYF

d_call: TRBD2
clone_size: few
v_call: TRBV5-1
j_call: TRBJ2-7
cdr3_length: 13
cdr3_nt: TGCGCCAGCAGCATAGCGGGAGGCTACGAGCAGTACTTC
cdr3_aa: CASSIAGGYEQYF

d_call: .
clone_size: few
v_call: TRBV18
j_call: TRBJ2-7
cdr3_length: 13
cdr3_nt: TGTGCCAGCTCACCACCCGGCAGGGACGAGCAGTACTTC
cdr3_aa: CASSPPGRDEQYF

d_call: TRBD1
clone_size: .
v_call: TRBV10-3
j_call: TRBJ2-7
cdr3_length: 15
cdr3_nt: TGTGCCATCAGTGAGTCAGGGACAGGGGGACGCGAGCAGTACTTC
cdr3_aa: CAISESGTGGREQYF

d_call: .
clone_size: .
v_call: TRBV30
j_call: TRBJ2-7
cdr3_length: 14
cdr3_nt: TGTGCCTGGGCCGGACAGACGGGCGACCACGAGCAGTACTTC
cdr3_aa: CAWAGQTGDHEQYF

d_call: .
clone_size: few
v_call: TRBV5-4
j_call: TRBJ2-7
cdr3_length: 13
cdr3_nt: TGTGCCAGCAGCTCGAAACAGGGCTACGAGCAGTACTTC
cdr3_aa: CASSSKQGYEQYF

d_call: TRBD2
clone_size: .
v_call: TRBV30
j_call: TRBJ2-7
cdr3_length: 15
cdr3_nt: TGTGCCTGGATGACTAGCGGGAGTAGCTCCTACGAGCAGTACTTC
cdr3_aa: CAWMTSGSSSYEQYF

d_call: .
clone_size: .
v_call: TRBV2
j_call: TRBJ1-5
cdr3_length: 14
cdr3_nt: TGTGCCAGCAGTGAAGGGCAGAGGGCTCTGCCCCAGCATTTT
cdr3_aa: CASSEGQRALPQHF

d_call: TRBD2
clone_size: .
v_call: TRBV9
j_call: TRBJ2-5
cdr3_length: 15
cdr3_nt: TGTGCCAGCAGCTCTCTAGCGGGAGCGGCAGAGACCCAGTACTTC
cdr3_aa: CASSSLAGAAETQYF

d_call: TRBD2
clone_size: few
v_call: TRBV4-1
j_call: TRBJ2-2
cdr3_length: 16
cdr3_nt: TGCGCCAGCAGCCAATTGCTAGCGGGATTCACCGGGGAGCTGTTTTTT
cdr3_aa: CASSQLLAGFTGELFF

d_call: .
clone_size: .
v_call: TRBV7-9
j_call: TRBJ1-4
cdr3_length: 18
cdr3_nt: TGTGCCAGCAGCTTAGGCCGTGGCAGGAAAACCCCTTTTGAAAAACTGTTTTTT
cdr3_aa: CASSLGRGRKTPFEKLFF

d_call: .
clone_size: few
v_call: TRBV9
j_call: TRBJ2-7
cdr3_length: 15
cdr3_nt: TGTGCCAGCAGCCCGCAGGCCAATCCCTCCTACGAGCAGTACTTC
cdr3_aa: CASSPQANPSYEQYF

d_call: TRBD1
clone_size: .
v_call: TRBV28
j_call: TRBJ1-1
cdr3_length: 12
cdr3_nt: TGTGCCAGCCTTAAGGGGGCAGTGGGCGCTTTCTTT
cdr3_aa: CASLKGAVGAFF

d_call: TRBD1
clone_size: .
v_call: TRBV30
j_call: TRBJ2-4
cdr3_length: 13
cdr3_nt: TGTGCCTGGGACAGGGGGTCGGGAAACATTCAGTACTTC
cdr3_aa: CAWDRGSGNIQYF

d_call: .
clone_size: .
v_call: TRBV30
j_call: TRBJ2-3
cdr3_length: 12
cdr3_nt: TGTGCCTGGAGTCTAAGCACAGATACGCAGTATTTT
cdr3_aa: CAWSLSTDTQYF

d_call: TRBD2
clone_size: few
v_call: TRBV5-1
j_call: TRBJ2-7
cdr3_length: 14
cdr3_nt: TGCGCCAGCAGCTCCCAGCGGGGTACCTACGAGCAGTACTTC
cdr3_aa: CASSSQRGTYEQYF

d_call: TRBD1
clone_size: .
v_call: TRBV23-1
j_call: TRBJ2-1
cdr3_length: 16
cdr3_nt: TGCGCCAGCGGAGAACCGGGACAGGGGTCCTACAATGAGCAGTTCTTC
cdr3_aa: CASGEPGQGSYNEQFF

d_call: .
clone_size: .
v_call: TRBV18
j_call: TRBJ2-7
cdr3_length: 15
cdr3_nt: TGTGCCAGCTCACCGGGCAGGGTAGTATCCTACGAGCAGTACTTC
cdr3_aa: CASSPGRVVSYEQYF

d_call: .
clone_size: .
v_call: TRBV7-2
j_call: TRBJ1-2
cdr3_length: 14
cdr3_nt: TGTGCCAGCAGCTCCCTAGGACAAGCGAAGGGCTACACCTTC
cdr3_aa: CASSSLGQAKGYTF

d_call: TRBD2
clone_size: .
v_call: TRBV19
j_call: TRBJ2-3
cdr3_length: 16
cdr3_nt: TGTGCCAGTAGTGCTTCTAGCGGAGTCTTCACAGATACGCAGTATTTT
cdr3_aa: CASSASSGVFTDTQYF

d_call: TRBD2
clone_size: few
v_call: TRBV7-2
j_call: TRBJ2-5
cdr3_length: 14
cdr3_nt: TGTGCCAGCAGCTTAGTGGGACTACAAGAGACCCAGTACTTC
cdr3_aa: CASSLVGLQETQYF

d_call: TRBD1
clone_size: .
v_call: TRBV7-2
j_call: TRBJ2-7
cdr3_length: 16
cdr3_nt: TGTGCCAGCAGCTTAAATTTCGGACAGGGCCTTGGGGAGCAGTACTTC
cdr3_aa: CASSLNFGQGLGEQYF

d_call: .
clone_size: .
v_call: TRBV7-3
j_call: TRBJ2-2
cdr3_length: 12
cdr3_nt: TGTGCCAGCAGCCAGTACACCGGGGAGCTGTTTTTT
cdr3_aa: CASSQYTGELFF

d_call: .
clone_size: few
v_call: TRBV11-2
j_call: TRBJ2-7
cdr3_length: 15
cdr3_nt: TGTGCCAGCAGCTTAGACCTTACGGGAGCCGGCGAGCAGTACTTC
cdr3_aa: CASSLDLTGAGEQYF

d_call: .
clone_size: .
v_call: TRBV6-1
j_call: TRBJ2-1
cdr3_length: 13
cdr3_nt: TGTGCCAGCAGTGAAACGAGATACAATGAGCAGTTCTTC
cdr3_aa: CASSETRYNEQFF

d_call: TRBD2
clone_size: few
v_call: TRBV28
j_call: TRBJ2-6
cdr3_length: 19
cdr3_nt: TGTGCCACCCTGCCCGCGGGACTAGCGGGAGACCCTGGGGCCAACGTCCTGACTTTC
cdr3_aa: CATLPAGLAGDPGANVLTF

d_call: TRBD2
clone_size: .
v_call: TRBV29-1
j_call: TRBJ2-3
cdr3_length: 15
cdr3_nt: TGCAGCGCAGAGCCCAGCGGGACCGGGACAGATACGCAGTATTTT
cdr3_aa: CSAEPSGTGTDTQYF

d_call: TRBD1
clone_size: few
v_call: TRBV7-9
j_call: TRBJ1-4
cdr3_length: 14
cdr3_nt: TGTGCCAGCAGCCAGGGACAGGCCCGAGAAAAACTGTTTTTT
cdr3_aa: CASSQGQAREKLFF

d_call: .
clone_size: few
v_call: TRBV29-1
j_call: TRBJ1-2
cdr3_length: 12
cdr3_nt: TGCAGCGTTGAAGGGGTTGATAGCGGCTACACCTTC
cdr3_aa: CSVEGVDSGYTF

d_call: .
clone_size: few
v_call: TRBV6-5
j_call: TRBJ2-6
cdr3_length: 15
cdr3_nt: TGTGCCAGCAGAACTCCTCTTGTTGGGGCCAACGTCCTGACTTTC
cdr3_aa: CASRTPLVGANVLTF

d_call: .
clone_size: few
v_call: TRBV28
j_call: TRBJ2-6
cdr3_length: 14
cdr3_nt: TGTGCCAGCGGAAGGACAGATGGGGCCAACGTCCTGACTTTC
cdr3_aa: CASGRTDGANVLTF

d_call: .
clone_size: .
v_call: TRBV7-9
j_call: TRBJ1-1
cdr3_length: 14
cdr3_nt: TGTGCCAGCAGTATATTCAGCACTAGTACTGAAGCTTTCTTT
cdr3_aa: CASSIFSTSTEAFF

d_call: .
clone_size: .
v_call: TRBV7-3
j_call: TRBJ2-1
cdr3_length: 18
cdr3_nt: TGTGCCAGCAGCCCAAAGTTTGGGACACCGGAGAGATACAATGAGCAGTTCTTC
cdr3_aa: CASSPKFGTPERYNEQFF

d_call: .
clone_size: .
v_call: TRBV19
j_call: TRBJ2-7
cdr3_length: 14
cdr3_nt: TGTGCCAGTAGTCCCAGGGGCACCGCCTACGAGCAGTACTTC
cdr3_aa: CASSPRGTAYEQYF

d_call: TRBD2
clone_size: .
v_call: TRBV30
j_call: TRBJ2-1
cdr3_length: 17
cdr3_nt: TGTGCCTGGAGTGTAGCCCCACTAGCGGGAGTTTCGAGTGAGCAGTTCTTC
cdr3_aa: CAWSVAPLAGVSSEQFF

d_call: TRBD1
clone_size: .
v_call: TRBV11-2
j_call: TRBJ2-1
cdr3_length: 14
cdr3_nt: TGTGCCAGCAGCGATGGGACAGGGGACGCTGAGCAGTTCTTC
cdr3_aa: CASSDGTGDAEQFF